One sample yielded the 28 T cell receptor beta chains listed below, sequenced in a study of cytomegalovirus exposure and HLA in healthy donors. It was with 60 Vbeta and 13 Jbeta primers that the PCR ran. The protocol was immunoSEQ multiplex PCR, while the TCRdb copy is restricted to in-frame clones and leaves out a portion. The sample consists of 150,000 or so clones, roughly 79% of them appearing once. Material for sequencing was PBMCs. The receptors here all came from a man aged 18 to 29 in good health and CMV-seronegative.

This chain links TRBV10-3 with TRBJ2-7; D remains ambiguous. V lost 7 bases, J lost 3 bases, and 16 bases lay in between. This CDR3 region has 14 residues. Germline CDR1 reads ENHRY; CDR2 reads SYGVKD. CDR3 sequence: CAINPGANYYEQYF. In nucleotides, the CDR3 is TGTGCCATCAACCCGGGTGCTAACTACTACGAGCAGTACTTC.

The V gene is TRBV9, the J gene TRBJ2-3; TRBD1 matches at 7 bases. Germline V gene sequence: CDR1 SGDLS, CDR2 YYNGEE. The CDR3 is 16 residues long. Trimming at V came to 3 bases and at J to 3 bases, leaving 10 bases not matched to a gene. This CDR3 reads CASSAWGQRNTDTQYF. The CDR3, as DNA: TGTGCCAGCAGCGCGTGGGGACAGAGGAATACAGATACGCAGTATTTT.

This clone occurred once. The rearrangement joins TRBV15 to TRBJ2-3; possibly TRBD2 for D (5 bases). CDR1 and CDR2 from the germline V gene are LNHNV and YYDKDF (reference sequence). V gave up 1 base and J gave up 4 bases, with 12 bases separating them. The CDR3 consists of 15 residues. Here the CDR3 reads CATSRASDGADTQYF. The CDR3 nucleotides read TGTGCCACCAGCAGAGCCTCGGACGGGGCAGATACGCAGTATTTT.

The chain joins TRBV2 to TRBJ2-1, with 9 bases that match TRBD1. There are 16 residues in the CDR3. Germline V gene data show CDR1 as SNHLY and CDR2 as FYNNEI. V was pared by 1 base and J by 7 bases, with 8 bases of the junction left unmatched. CDR3 in amino acids: CASSEGGDRGKNEQFF. The CDR3 nucleotides are TGTGCCAGCAGTGAAGGGGGCGACAGGGGGAAAAATGAGCAGTTCTTC.

The chain is built from TRBV20-1 and TRBJ2-7; tentatively, D is TRBD2 (6 bases). CDR1 is DFQATT, CDR2 SNEGSKA, per germline (reference sequence). CDR3 length: 10 amino acids. The CDR3, as DNA: TGCAGCACGGGGGACTACGAGCAGTACTTC. Translated: CSTGDYEQYF.

V and J are TRBV7-2 and TRBJ2-1; D is possibly TRBD1 (5 bases). CDR3 size: 16 residues. V was clipped by 5 bases and J by 9 bases, with 23 bases between them. The germline V gene encodes CDR1 SGHTA and CDR2 FQGNSA. This chain's CDR3 is CASSPVGGANYGEQFF. The CDR3 nucleotides read TGTGCCAGCAGCCCGGTCGGTGGGGCGAATTACGGTGAGCAGTTCTTC. The full variable domain, completed using reference TRBV7-2 and TRBJ2-1, is GAGVSQSPSNKVTEKGKDVELRCDPISGHTALYWYRQSLGQGLEFLIYFQGNSAPDKSGLPSDRFSAERTGGSVSTLTIQRTQQEDSAVYLCASSPVGGANYGEQFFGPGTRLTVL.

Turning to this clone: One junction end disagrees with the germline gene, perhaps due to a read error. This same CDR3 is encoded by further DNA sequences in the sample. This sequence joins TRBV7-9 and TRBJ1-5; perhaps TRBD1 as D (5 bases). CDR1 and CDR2 from the germline V gene are SEHNR and FQNEAQ (reference sequence). This CDR3 spans 16 amino acids. DNA of the CDR3: TGTGCCAGCAGCTCCCTTTCAGACAGTCTAAATCAGCCCCAGCACTTT. Its translation is CASSSLSDSLNQPQHF.

This chain uses TRBV6-5 with TRBJ1-6; possible D gene TRBD1, 5 bases. Trimming took off 5 bases at V and 2 bases at J, with 10 bases between the two ends. The CDR3 length is 15 residues. CDR1 and CDR2 from the germline V gene are MNHEY and SVGAGI. In nucleotides, the CDR3 is TGTGCCAGCAGTCGGCGGGACCCCTATAATTCACCCCTCCACTTT. Its protein is CASSRRDPYNSPLHF.

Here the CDR3 DNA reads TGTGCCAGCAACCGGGGCGGGGGTCAAGAGACCCAGTACTTC. Its translation is CASNRGGGQETQYF. The chain links TRBV7-8 to TRBJ2-5; 7 bases are a match to TRBD2. The CDR3 length is 14 residues. The junction had 7 bases not matched to a gene; V was cut back by 7 bases and J by 2 bases. The germline V gene has CDR1 SGHVS and CDR2 FQNEAQ.

The sample holds a few counts of this clone. J is TRBJ2-3 and V is TRBV7-6, with 7 positions matching TRBD2. This CDR3 is 16 amino acids long. Germline assignment: CDR1 SGHVS and CDR2 FNYEAQ. Trimming at V came to 0 bases and at J to 0 bases, leaving 3 bases not matched to a gene. The CDR3, as DNA: TGTGCCAGCAGCTTAGCCGGGGACTACAGCACAGATACGCAGTATTTT. It yields the protein CASSLAGDYSTDTQYF.

The chain links TRBV11-1 to TRBJ1-2, with a possible D match to TRBD1 (6 bases). The CDR3 runs 14 residues. Trimming left V 2 bases short and J 4 bases short, with 11 bases between. Germline assignment: CDR1 SGHAT and CDR2 FQDESV (reference sequence). This CDR3 reads CASSLWGQTYGYTF. In DNA, the CDR3 is TGTGCCAGCAGCTTATGGGGGCAGACCTATGGCTACACCTTC.

This rearrangement joins TRBV2 to TRBJ2-5, with 12 bases aligning to TRBD2. CDR1 is SNHLY, CDR2 FYNNEI, per germline. The trim removed 5 bases at V and 4 bases at J, leaving 5 bases unmatched. CDR3 length: 15 residues. In nucleotides, the CDR3 is TGTGCCAGCAGTTCTAGCGGGGGGGCGATAGAGACCCAGTACTTC. Translated: CASSSSGGAIETQYF.

The rearrangement uses TRBV2 and TRBJ1-2; D is unclear. V was shortened by 3 bases and J by 4 bases, with 9 bases between the two germline ends. The CDR3 runs 13 residues. Per the germline V gene, CDR1 is SNHLY and CDR2 is FYNNEI. As DNA, the CDR3 is TGTGCCAGCAGTGACCGGGGTACCTATGGCTACACCTTC. This translates into CASSDRGTYGYTF. Full variable domain (outside the CDR3, taken from reference TRBV2 and TRBJ1-2): EPEVTQTPSHQVTQMGQEVILRCVPISNHLYFYWYRQILGQKVEFLVSFYNNEISEKSEIFDDQFSVERPDGSNFTLKIRSTKLEDSAMYFCASSDRGTYGYTFGSGTRLTVV.

This chain uses TRBV6-5 with TRBJ1-3; D is ambiguous. The V gene's germline CDR1 is MNHEY and CDR2 SVGAGI. V gave up 0 bases and J gave up 7 bases, with 16 bases separating them. The CDR3 runs 16 residues. DNA of the CDR3: TGTGCCAGCAGTTACTCGAGCAACCGCCGCGGTAACACCATATATTTT. Its protein product is CASSYSSNRRGNTIYF.

The chain carries TRBV19 and TRBJ1-2, with D unresolved. V was pared by 6 bases and J by 2 bases, with 10 bases between. Germline CDR1 LNHDA, CDR2 SQIVND (reference sequence). CDR3 length equals 13 residues. CDR3 bases: TGTGCCAGTAGAGAGACGGGGAACTATGGCTACACCTTC. Protein product: CASRETGNYGYTF.

The genes are TRBV5-6 and TRBJ2-7; TRBD1 aligns across 10 bases. CDR3 length: 14 amino acids. Germline V lookup: CDR1 SGHDT, CDR2 YYEEEE. V dropped 4 bases and J dropped 2; count of bases not matched to a gene: 3. CDR3 region: CASSAGTGAYEQYV. The CDR3 region has the DNA TGTGCCAGCAGCGCCGGGACAGGGGCCTACGAGCAGTACGTC.

This clone has a single count. This chain connects TRBV18 to TRBJ1-4, with D possibly matching TRBD1 (6 bases). The CDR3 sequence is 15 residues long. Germline V gene lookup returns CDR1 KGHSH and CDR2 LQKENI. The V end was cut by 2 bases, the J end by 6 bases, with 13 bases between. CDR3 sequence: CASSPNTGLDEKLFF. CDR3 in DNA: TGTGCCAGCTCACCAAATACAGGGTTAGATGAAAAACTGTTTTTT.

This clone was seen just once. A junction boundary mismatches the germline segment, possibly from a read error. The chain joins TRBV5-8 to TRBJ2-4; 7 bases match TRBD2. The CDR3 consists of 15 residues. The V gene's germline CDR1 is SGHTS and CDR2 YDEGEE. CDR3 protein: CASGSRRLAKNSQYF. In DNA, the CDR3 is TGTGCCAGCGGGAGCAGGAGACTAGCCAAAAACAGTCAGTACTTC.

The chain joins TRBV28 to TRBJ1-1; D call uncertain. Trimming left V 5 bases short and J 0 bases short, with 10 bases between. Germline V gene data show CDR1 as MDHEN and CDR2 as SYDVKM. The CDR3 loop spans 14 amino acids. The CDR3 loop is CASSPRGVNTEAFF. As DNA, the CDR3 is TGTGCCAGCAGTCCAAGAGGCGTGAACACTGAAGCTTTCTTT.

Note on this clone: A much larger clone differs by one base, so this may be a read error. The chain couples TRBV6-1 to TRBJ2-7; 12 nucleotides agree with TRBD2. The CDR3 loop spans 15 amino acids. CDR1 and CDR2 from the germline V gene are MNHNS and SASEGT. In DNA form, the CDR3 reads TGTGCCAGCAGTGAAGGACTAGCGGGGGCCTACGAGCAGCACGTC. Translation: CASSEGLAGAYEQHV.

The chain joins TRBV5-1 to TRBJ1-6; D is perhaps TRBD1 (6 bases). Trimming stripped 2 bases from V and 5 bases from J, with 14 bases between. CDR1 is SGHRS, CDR2 YFSETQ, per germline. The CDR3 has 16 residues. CDR3 in DNA: TGCGCCAGCAGCTTACAGGGACCTTTGAATAATTCACCCCTCCACTTT. This encodes CASSLQGPLNNSPLHF.

The chain has TRBV7-8 and TRBJ2-1; D is perhaps TRBD2 (5 bases). CDR1 and CDR2 (germline): SGHVS, FQNEAQ. The CDR3 contains 15 residues. Trimming left V 5 bases short and J 6 bases short, with 17 bases between. The CDR3 DNA reads as TGTGCCAGCAGCCCTTGGGAGAGGGAACCCAATGAGCAGTTCTTC. Amino acid sequence: CASSPWEREPNEQFF.

This chain uses TRBV18 with TRBJ1-5; D is ambiguous. The CDR3 runs to 16 residues. Germline assignment: CDR1 KGHSH and CDR2 LQKENI. V dropped 2 bases and J dropped 3 bases, with 14 bases sitting between them. CDR3 in DNA: TGTGCCAGCTCACCAGGGCCGCCAGGATACAATCAGCCCCAGCATTTT. As protein: CASSPGPPGYNQPQHF.

The chain couples TRBV6-1 to TRBJ1-4; D is uncertain. This CDR3 contains 13 residues. Trimming cost V 4 bases and J 5 bases, with 8 bases left between them. CDR1 MNHNS and CDR2 SASEGT come from the germline V gene. The CDR3 protein is CASSVPGNEKLFF. CDR3 DNA sequence: TGTGCCAGCAGTGTCCCAGGAAATGAAAAACTGTTTTTT.

The V gene is TRBV5-4, the J gene TRBJ2-7, with D unclear. Between the trimmed V and J ends, which lost 0 bases and 0 bases, there was a span of 7 bases. The germline CDR1 and CDR2 sequences are SGHNT and YYREEE (reference sequence). The CDR3 is 14 amino acids. This chain's CDR3 is CASSLDRSSYEQYF. As DNA, the CDR3 is TGTGCCAGCAGCTTGGACCGGAGCTCCTACGAGCAGTACTTC.

The rearrangement links TRBV6-1 to TRBJ1-2; 11 nucleotides agree with TRBD1. Germline trimming cut 5 bases from V and 7 bases from J; bases unmatched to any gene: 9. The germline V gene has CDR1 MNHNS and CDR2 SASEGT. The CDR3 is made up of 15 amino acids. CDR3 in DNA: TGTGCCAGCAGTCGGACAGGGGGCAATATGGGTGGCTACACCTTC. Its translation is CASSRTGGNMGGYTF.

The chain links TRBV6-5 to TRBJ1-1; D not certain. This CDR3 has 14 residues. V was trimmed by 7 bases and J by 4 bases, leaving 16 bases between them. Germline V CDR1 and CDR2: MNHEY, SVGAGI. CDR3 sequence (DNA): TGTGCCAGCAACCCCCCTGGTTCAGGCACTGAAGCTTTCTTT. It yields the protein CASNPPGSGTEAFF.

V is TRBV4-2 and J is TRBJ2-1; D might be TRBD2 (7 bases). Trimming pared 0 bases from V and 8 bases from J, leaving 8 bases between. Germline CDR1 reads LGHNA; CDR2 reads YNFKEQ. The CDR3 is 13 residues long. CDR3 loop: CASSQDGGHEQFF. The CDR3 region has the DNA TGTGCCAGCAGCCAAGACGGGGGGCATGAGCAGTTCTTC.